Following are 4 T cell receptor beta chains from one sample sequenced in a study of PD-1 blockade in classical Hodgkin lymphoma. Following autologous stem cell transplantation, relapse occurred in every patient, and exposure to brentuximab vedotin varied. The method was immunoSEQ multiplex PCR; TCRdb's version includes in-frame clones alone and lacks a portion of them. The sample lists about 26,000 clones, roughly 65% seen once, with 12% in the top ten. The input for sequencing was peripheral blood mononuclear cells (PBMCs), taken before the second cycle of nivolumab. These receptors were obtained from a human donor with classical Hodgkin lymphoma.

V is TRBV25-1 and J is TRBJ1-1, with D tentatively TRBD1 (5 bases). This CDR3 spans 15 amino acids. Germline V gives CDR1 MGHDK, CDR2 SYGVNS. V lost 0 bases and J 4 bases, leaving 12 bases between the germline ends. The CDR3, as DNA: TGTGCCAGCAGTGAATATGGGGGACGGGGCACTGAAGCTTTCTTT. Translated, it gives CASSEYGGRGTEAFF.

This clone was detected a few times. The CDR3 nucleotides read TGTGCCAGCAGCCCCCAGACATCCAGCTCTGGAAACACCATATATTTT. Amino acids: CASSPQTSSSGNTIYF. The chain joins TRBV7-8 to TRBJ1-3; no clear D. The CDR3 loop spans 16 amino acids. Trimming stripped 5 bases from V and 0 bases from J, with 14 bases between. The germline V gene encodes CDR1 SGHVS and CDR2 FQNEAQ.

The gene calls are TRBV28 and TRBJ1-1; maybe TRBD1 (5 bases). The CDR3 runs to 15 residues. V was clipped by 3 bases and J by 1 base, with 12 bases between them. Germline V CDR1 and CDR2: MDHEN, SYDVKM. The CDR3 here is CASSFRTLRNTEAFF. The CDR3 DNA reads as TGTGCCAGCAGTTTCCGGACACTCCGGAACACTGAAGCTTTCTTT.

The chain has TRBV28 and TRBJ1-4, with 8 bases matching TRBD1. After removal of 4 bases from V and 4 bases from J, the junction contained 11 bases not matched to a gene. The CDR3 consists of 17 residues. Germline V gene sequence: CDR1 MDHEN, CDR2 SYDVKM. The CDR3, as DNA: TGTGCCAGCAGTTACTGGACAGGGCCGCCCTATAATGAAAAACTGTTTTTT. It yields the protein CASSYWTGPPYNEKLFF.